This TCR beta chain was obtained from a study of regulatory T cells in long-lasting Graves disease. Documented time point: newly diagnosed GD, antithyroid drugs for less than 3 months. Making the TCR library involved RNA that had been extracted from PBMCs. CDR3 length: 14 residues. The V gene lost 2 bases and the J gene lost 9 bases, with 14 bases spanning the gap. Looked up from germline, CDR1 is MNHEY and CDR2 is SMNVEV (reference sequence). Relying on iRepertoire HTBI primers and Arm-PCR of CDR3 regions, the team built TCR beta libraries. Each CDR3 protein gets one entry after TCRdb re-called the multiplex PCR reads with MiXCR. Of 530,000 or so distinct CDR3 sequences detected, 15% to 20% appear once; the ten largest clones hold about 12%. These data were also filed under a second study, of T cells in Graves' hyperthyroidism and ophthalmopathy. As reported in that work: Newly diagnosed hyperthyroidism, duration under 2 months, in patients aged 18 to 65.

The chain carries TRBV27 and TRBJ2-4; D not certain. This clonotype was obtained from a young man with Graves disease. This material consisted of peripheral blood mononuclear cells (PBMCs), taken at new diagnosis, from a patient treated with antithyroid drugs. CDR3 residues: CASSLESMGGIQYF. In DNA form, the CDR3 reads TGTGCCAGCAGTTTAGAGTCCATGGGCGGCATTCAGTACTTC.